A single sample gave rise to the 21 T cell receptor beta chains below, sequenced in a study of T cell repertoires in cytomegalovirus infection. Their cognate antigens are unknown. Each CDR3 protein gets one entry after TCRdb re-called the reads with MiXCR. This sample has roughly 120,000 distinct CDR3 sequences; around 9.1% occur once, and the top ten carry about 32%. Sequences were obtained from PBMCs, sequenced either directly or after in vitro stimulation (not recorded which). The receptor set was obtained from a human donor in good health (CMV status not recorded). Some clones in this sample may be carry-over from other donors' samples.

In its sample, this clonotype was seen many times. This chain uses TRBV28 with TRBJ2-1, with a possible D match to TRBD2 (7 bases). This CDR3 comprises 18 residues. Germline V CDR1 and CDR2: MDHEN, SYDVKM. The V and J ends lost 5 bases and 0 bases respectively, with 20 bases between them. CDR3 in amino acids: CASSPRYGGRGSYNEQFF. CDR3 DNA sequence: TGTGCCAGCAGTCCCCGTTACGGGGGGCGGGGCTCCTACAATGAGCAGTTCTTC.

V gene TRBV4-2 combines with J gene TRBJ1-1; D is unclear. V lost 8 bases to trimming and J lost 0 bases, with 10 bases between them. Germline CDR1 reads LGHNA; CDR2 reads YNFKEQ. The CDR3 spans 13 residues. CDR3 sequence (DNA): TGTGCCAGCGGGGAATGGTTGAACACTGAAGCTTTCTTT. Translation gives CASGEWLNTEAFF.

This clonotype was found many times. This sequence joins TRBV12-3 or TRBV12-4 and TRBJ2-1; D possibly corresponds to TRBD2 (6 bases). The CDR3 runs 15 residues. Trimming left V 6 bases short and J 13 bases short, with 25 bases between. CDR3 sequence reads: CASRQTAGTVGSQFF. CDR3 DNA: TGTGCCAGCAGGCAGACGGCCGGGACTGTGGGCAGCCAGTTCTTC.

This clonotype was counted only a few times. The CDR3 region has the DNA TGTGCCAGCAGTTTGTCGGGACAGGGCCTCTACGAGCAGTACTTC. Translated: CASSLSGQGLYEQYF. The chain carries TRBV12-3 or TRBV12-4 and TRBJ2-7, with 9 bases lining up with TRBD1. The V segment lost 3 bases and the J segment 3 bases; nucleotides outside the gene matches: 6. This CDR3 contains 15 residues.

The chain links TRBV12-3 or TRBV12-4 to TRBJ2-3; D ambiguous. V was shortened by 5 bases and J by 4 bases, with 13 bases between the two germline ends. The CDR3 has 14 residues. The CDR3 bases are TGTGCCAGCAGTCCCATTTCCTCCTCAGATACGCAGTATTTT. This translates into CASSPISSSDTQYF.

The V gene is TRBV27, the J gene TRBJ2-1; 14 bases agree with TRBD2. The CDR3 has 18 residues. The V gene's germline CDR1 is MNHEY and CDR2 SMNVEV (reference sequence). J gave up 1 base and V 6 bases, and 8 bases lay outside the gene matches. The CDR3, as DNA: TGTGCCAGCAGCCCCGGACTAGCGGGAGGTTGGTCCTACAATGAGCAGTTCTTC. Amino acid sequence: CASSPGLAGGWSYNEQFF.

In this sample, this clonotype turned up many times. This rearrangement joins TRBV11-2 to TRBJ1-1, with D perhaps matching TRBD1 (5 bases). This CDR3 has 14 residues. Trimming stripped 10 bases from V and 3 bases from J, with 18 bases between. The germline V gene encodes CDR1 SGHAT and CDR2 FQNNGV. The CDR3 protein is CATLPGGGYTEAFF. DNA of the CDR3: TGTGCCACCCTTCCCGGGGGGGGATACACTGAAGCTTTCTTT. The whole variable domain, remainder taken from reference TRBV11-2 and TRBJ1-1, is EAGVAQSPRYKIIEKRQSVAFWCNPISGHATLYWYQQILGQGPKLLIQFQNNGVVDDSQLPKDRFSAERLKGVDSTLKIQPAKLEDSAVYLCATLPGGGYTEAFFGQGTRLTVV.

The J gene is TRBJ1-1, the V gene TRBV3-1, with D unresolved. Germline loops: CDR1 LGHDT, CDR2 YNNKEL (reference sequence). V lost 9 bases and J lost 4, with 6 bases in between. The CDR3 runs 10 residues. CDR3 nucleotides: TGTGCCAGACCGGGCACTGAAGCTTTCTTT. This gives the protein CARPGTEAFF.

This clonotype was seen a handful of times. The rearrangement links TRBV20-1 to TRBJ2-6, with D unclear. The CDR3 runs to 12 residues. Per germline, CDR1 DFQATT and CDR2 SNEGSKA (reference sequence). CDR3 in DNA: TGCAGGGCCCAGGCTGGGGCCAACGTCCTGACTTTC. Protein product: CRAQAGANVLTF.

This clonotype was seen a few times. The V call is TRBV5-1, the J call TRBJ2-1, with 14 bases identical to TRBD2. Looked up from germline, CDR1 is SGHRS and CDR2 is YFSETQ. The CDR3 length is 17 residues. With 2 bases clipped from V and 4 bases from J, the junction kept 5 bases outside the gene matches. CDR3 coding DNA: TGCGCCAGCAGCTTCGCCGGGACTAGCGGGAGTTACAATGAGCAGTTCTTC. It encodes CASSFAGTSGSYNEQFF.

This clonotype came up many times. The CDR3 region is CASSFPPNYGYTF. CDR3 nucleotide sequence: TGTGCCAGCAGCTTCCCCCCTAACTATGGCTACACCTTC. The chain recombines TRBV7-2 with TRBJ1-2; D gene unclear. Deletions cut 3 bases from V and 0 bases from J, with 5 bases between. This CDR3 spans 13 amino acids. CDR1 is SGHTA, CDR2 FQGNSA, per germline.

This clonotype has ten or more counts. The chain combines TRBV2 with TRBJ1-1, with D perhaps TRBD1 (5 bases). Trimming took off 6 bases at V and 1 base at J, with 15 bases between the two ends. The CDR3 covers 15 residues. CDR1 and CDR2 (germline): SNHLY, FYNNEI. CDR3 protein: CASRALRDPNTEAFF. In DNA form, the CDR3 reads TGTGCCAGCAGGGCCCTCCGGGACCCGAACACTGAAGCTTTCTTT.

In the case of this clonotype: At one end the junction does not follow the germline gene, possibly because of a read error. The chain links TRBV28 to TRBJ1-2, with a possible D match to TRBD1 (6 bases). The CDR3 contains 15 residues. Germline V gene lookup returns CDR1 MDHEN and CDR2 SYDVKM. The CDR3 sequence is CANSYPQGRNYGYTF. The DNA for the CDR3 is TGTGCCAACAGTTACCCACAGGGCAGGAACTATGGCTACACCTTC.

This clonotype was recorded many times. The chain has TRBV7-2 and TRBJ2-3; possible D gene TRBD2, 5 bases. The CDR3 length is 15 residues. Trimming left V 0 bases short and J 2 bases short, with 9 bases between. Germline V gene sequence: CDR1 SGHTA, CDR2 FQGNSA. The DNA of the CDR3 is TGTGCCAGCAGCTTAGCGGCGGGCACCACAGATACGCAGTATTTT. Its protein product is CASSLAAGTTDTQYF. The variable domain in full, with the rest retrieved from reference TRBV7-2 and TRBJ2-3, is GAGVSQSPSNKVTEKGKDVELRCDPISGHTALYWYRQSLGQGLEFLIYFQGNSAPDKSGLPSDRFSAERTGGSVSTLTIQRTQQEDSAVYLCASSLAAGTTDTQYFGPGTRLTVL.

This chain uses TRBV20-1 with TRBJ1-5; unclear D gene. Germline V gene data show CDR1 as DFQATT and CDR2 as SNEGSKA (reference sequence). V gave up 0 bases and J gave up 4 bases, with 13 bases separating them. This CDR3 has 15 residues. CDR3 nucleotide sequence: TGCAGTGCTAGAGATTGGACGAAAATAAATCAGCCCCAGCATTTT. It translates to CSARDWTKINQPQHF.

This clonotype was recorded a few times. The CDR3 sequence is CATSGQPNEQFF. CDR3 DNA sequence: TGTGCCACCAGTGGCCAGCCCAATGAGCAGTTCTTC. The V call is TRBV24-1, the J call TRBJ2-1; the D is unclear. The V gene lost 5 bases and the J gene lost 6 bases, with 7 bases spanning the gap. The CDR3 runs 12 residues. Germline values: CDR1 KGHDR, CDR2 SFDVKD.

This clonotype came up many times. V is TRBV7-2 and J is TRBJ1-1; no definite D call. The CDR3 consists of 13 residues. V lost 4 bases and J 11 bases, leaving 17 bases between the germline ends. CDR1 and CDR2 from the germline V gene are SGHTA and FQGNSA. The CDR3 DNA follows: TGTGCCAGCAGCTCATACCCCTCAGTCGGGGCTTTCTTT. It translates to CASSSYPSVGAFF.

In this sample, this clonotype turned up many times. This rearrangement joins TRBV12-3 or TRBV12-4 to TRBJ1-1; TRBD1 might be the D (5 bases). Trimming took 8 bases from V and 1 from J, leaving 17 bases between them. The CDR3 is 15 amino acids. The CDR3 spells CASRTDLRGNTEAFF. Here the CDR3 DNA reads TGTGCCAGCCGAACCGACCTAAGGGGGAACACTGAAGCTTTCTTT.

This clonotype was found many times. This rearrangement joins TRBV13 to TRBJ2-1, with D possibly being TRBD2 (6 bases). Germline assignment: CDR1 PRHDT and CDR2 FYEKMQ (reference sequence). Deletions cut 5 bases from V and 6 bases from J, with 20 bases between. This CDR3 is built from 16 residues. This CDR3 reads CASSPLAEVGFNEQFF. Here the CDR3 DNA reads TGTGCCAGCAGCCCCTTAGCGGAGGTTGGATTCAATGAGCAGTTCTTC.

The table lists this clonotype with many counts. CDR3 coding DNA: TGTGCCAGCAGCTCCTCCCAGGGGGGGACAGGGCTAAGTGAGCAGTTCTTC. Translating gives CASSSSQGGTGLSEQFF. The gene calls are TRBV7-6 and TRBJ2-1; 9 bases match TRBD1. The CDR3 covers 17 residues. V shed 4 bases, J shed 9 bases, and the junction held 16 bases outside the gene matches. CDR1 and CDR2 (germline): SGHVS, FNYEAQ.

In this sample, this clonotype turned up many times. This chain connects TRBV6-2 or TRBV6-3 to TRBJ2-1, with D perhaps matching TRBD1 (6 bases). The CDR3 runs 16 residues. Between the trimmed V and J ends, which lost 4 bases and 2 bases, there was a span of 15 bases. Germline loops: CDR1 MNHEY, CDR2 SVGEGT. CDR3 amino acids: CASSSSRGEPYNEQFF. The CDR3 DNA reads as TGTGCCAGCAGTTCGAGCAGGGGAGAACCCTACAATGAGCAGTTCTTC.